This entry lists 27 T cell receptor beta chains sequenced from one sample in a study of blood T cell repertoires in COVID-19. This table comes from immunoSEQ multiplex PCR, and its TCRdb copy is limited to in-frame clones, with some not included. The sample lists around 13,000 clones; about nine tenths were seen once. The sample comprised peripheral blood. Every receptor here comes from a woman aged 70-85 years with active COVID-19.

V is TRBV7-9 and J is TRBJ2-3, with a possible D match to TRBD2 (5 bases). Trimming left V 6 bases short and J 0 bases short, with 7 bases between. The CDR3 is made up of 13 amino acids. The V gene's germline CDR1 is SEHNR and CDR2 FQNEAQ (reference sequence). The CDR3 nucleotides read TGTGCCAGCAGTCGAGGGAGCACAGATACGCAGTATTTT. Its translation: CASSRGSTDTQYF.

J is TRBJ2-7 and V is TRBV7-2, with TRBD1 matching over 8 bases. Germline CDR1 and CDR2: SGHTA and FQGNSA. The CDR3 covers 14 residues. V shed 3 bases, J shed 2 bases, and the junction held 3 bases outside the gene matches. In nucleotides, the CDR3 is TGTGCCAGCAGCTTTGGACAGGGAACCTACGAGCAGTACTTC. As protein: CASSFGQGTYEQYF.

The chain links TRBV5-4 to TRBJ2-3; no clear D gene. Germline assignment: CDR1 SGHNT and CDR2 YYREEE (reference sequence). The CDR3 covers 15 residues. V gave up 1 base and J gave up 3 bases, with 12 bases separating them. Here the CDR3 DNA reads TGTGCCAGCAGCTTGCCCATTTCTAGAACAGATACGCAGTATTTT. This sequence encodes CASSLPISRTDTQYF.

The V and J genes are TRBV9 and TRBJ2-2; 9 bases fit TRBD2. This CDR3 contains 16 residues. CDR1 is SGDLS and CDR2 is YYNGEE in the germline V gene. After removal of 4 bases from V and 8 bases from J, the junction contained 12 bases not matched to a gene. Here the CDR3 DNA reads TGTGCCAGCAGCCCCAGGGGTAGCGGGAGTTGGGGGGAGCTGTTTTTT. Encoded protein: CASSPRGSGSWGELFF.

The chain links TRBV7-6 to TRBJ1-1; perhaps TRBD1 as D (5 bases). Trimming shortened V by 3 bases and J by 1 base, and 9 bases separated the two germline ends. The CDR3 spans 14 residues. Germline V lookup: CDR1 SGHVS, CDR2 FNYEAQ. The CDR3 coding sequence is TGTGCCAGCAGCTTGATGACAGAGAACACTGAAGCTTTCTTT. Translation: CASSLMTENTEAFF.

The chain has TRBV7-2 and TRBJ1-1; tentative D call: TRBD1 (5 bases). The CDR3 has 15 amino acids. Trimming stripped 5 bases from V and 1 base from J, with 14 bases between. From germline, CDR1 is SGHTA and CDR2 FQGNSA. The chain's CDR3 is CASSRGGLANTEAFF. CDR3 DNA: TGTGCCAGCAGCCGTGGGGGGTTGGCGAACACTGAAGCTTTCTTT.

V is TRBV4-3 and J is TRBJ2-7; tentatively, D is TRBD2 (5 bases). V lost 0 bases, J lost 0 bases, and 15 bases lay in between. CDR1 and CDR2 from the germline V gene are LGHNA and YSLEER. CDR3 length equals 17 residues. The CDR3 here is CASSQESVGGGSYEQYF. Written as DNA, the CDR3 is TGCGCCAGCAGCCAAGAGAGTGTGGGCGGAGGCTCCTACGAGCAGTACTTC.

CDR3 DNA sequence: TGTGCCAGCAGGGAGGACAGGGGGCAAACCGGGGAGCTGTTTTTT. Translating gives CASREDRGQTGELFF. The rearrangement joins TRBV6-5 to TRBJ2-2; 11 nucleotides agree with TRBD1. V trimming: 6 bases; J trimming: 5 bases; junction bases outside the gene matches: 5. The CDR3 sequence is 15 residues long. Per germline, CDR1 MNHEY and CDR2 SVGAGI.

This chain connects TRBV7-8 to TRBJ1-3; the D is unclear. Between the trimmed V and J ends, which lost 1 base and 0 bases, there was a span of 10 bases. Germline values: CDR1 SGHVS, CDR2 FQNEAQ. The CDR3 totals 16 residues. The DNA of the CDR3 is TGTGCCAGCAGCTTAGGTGTAGCGAACTCTGGAAACACCATATATTTT. This translates into CASSLGVANSGNTIYF.

J is TRBJ2-5 and V is TRBV6-6; TRBD2 matches 8 bases. The length of the CDR3 is 13 residues. V lost 11 bases to trimming and J lost 3 bases; unmatched junction nucleotides: 8. Germline assignment: CDR1 MNHNY and CDR2 SVGAGI (reference sequence). CDR3 region: CASRRGAEETQYF. CDR3 bases: TGTGCCTCACGGCGGGGGGCAGAAGAGACCCAGTACTTC.

This clone was seen just once. CDR3 protein: CASSSRTSGVTGELFF. CDR3 nucleotide sequence: TGTGCCAGCAGCTCGCGGACTAGCGGAGTAACCGGGGAGCTGTTTTTT. The chain employs TRBV7-9 and TRBJ2-2, with TRBD2 identical over 10 bases. V shed 4 bases, J shed 5 bases, and the junction held 7 bases outside the gene matches. Germline assignment: CDR1 SEHNR and CDR2 FQNEAQ (reference sequence). This CDR3 comprises 16 residues.

The gene calls are TRBV7-3 and TRBJ2-1; TRBD2 agrees at 11 bases. V lost 1 base to trimming and J lost 6 bases; unmatched junction nucleotides: 8. CDR1 SGHTA and CDR2 FQGTGA come from the germline V gene. The CDR3 has 17 amino acids. DNA of the CDR3: TGTGCCAGCAGCTTAATTAAGACTAGCGGGAAGGGCAATGAGCAGTTCTTC. Its translation: CASSLIKTSGKGNEQFF.

The J gene is TRBJ2-2, the V gene TRBV11-2, with a possible D match to TRBD1 (5 bases). The CDR3 sequence is 15 residues long. The germline CDR1 and CDR2 sequences are SGHAT and FQNNGV. The V end lost 2 bases, the J end lost 8 bases, and 15 bases lay between the germline ends. The CDR3 DNA reads TGTGCCAGCAGCTTATTGCCTGGGGCCCAAGGGGAGCTGTTTTTT. Translation: CASSLLPGAQGELFF.

The chain carries TRBV14 and TRBJ2-1; no firm D call. Germline assignment: CDR1 SGHDN and CDR2 FVKESK. V shed 4 bases and J shed 5 bases, with 12 bases lying between them. The CDR3 is 14 residues long. The CDR3 region is CASSRPGPNNEQFF. CDR3 nucleotide sequence: TGTGCCAGCAGCCGTCCCGGTCCGAACAATGAGCAGTTCTTC.

This sequence joins TRBV7-9 and TRBJ1-6; 10 bases match TRBD1. The germline V gene encodes CDR1 SEHNR and CDR2 FQNEAQ (reference sequence). The CDR3 loop spans 15 amino acids. Trimming cost V 5 bases and J 14 bases; bases outside gene matches: 12. For the CDR3, the DNA is TGTGCCAGCAGCGACTGGGACAGGGGTTTCGTCACCCTCCACTTT. Its translation: CASSDWDRGFVTLHF.

CDR3 residues: CASSLTGSGANVLTF. DNA for the CDR3: TGTGCCAGCAGCTTAACCGGCTCTGGGGCCAACGTCCTGACTTTC. The chain employs TRBV7-9 and TRBJ2-6, with no clear D. The CDR3 covers 15 residues. The germline CDR1 and CDR2 sequences are SEHNR and FQNEAQ (reference sequence). Trimming shortened V by 2 bases and J by 0 bases, and 5 bases separated the two germline ends.

CDR3 in amino acids: CASGGSTGGNQPQHF. The CDR3, as DNA: TGTGCCAGTGGGGGATCGACGGGGGGCAATCAGCCCCAGCATTTT. This rearrangement joins TRBV19 to TRBJ1-5; a weak D match, TRBD1 (5 bases). V shed 8 bases and J shed 2 bases, with 16 bases lying between them. CDR3 length equals 15 residues. Per the germline V gene, CDR1 is LNHDA and CDR2 is SQIVND (reference sequence).

The rearrangement joins TRBV24-1 to TRBJ2-1; perhaps TRBD1 as D (6 bases). Looked up from germline, CDR1 is KGHDR and CDR2 is SFDVKD. CDR3 size: 16 residues. The V gene lost 3 bases and the J gene lost 6 bases, with 17 bases spanning the gap. CDR3 bases: TGTGCCACCAGTGATGGGGGCAGGGTTGGTCTCAATGAGCAGTTCTTC. Amino acids: CATSDGGRVGLNEQFF.

The rearrangement links TRBV14 to TRBJ2-7, with D possibly matching TRBD2 (6 bases). CDR3 length equals 11 residues. Trimming stripped 5 bases from V and 13 bases from J, with 15 bases between. Germline V lookup: CDR1 SGHDN, CDR2 FVKESK. CDR3 residues: CASSVGGRPYF. The CDR3 DNA is TGTGCCAGCAGCGTCGGGGGTCGCCCCTACTTC.

The chain is built from TRBV7-9 and TRBJ2-7; 11 positions match TRBD2. CDR1 SEHNR and CDR2 FQNEAQ come from the germline V gene (reference sequence). The CDR3 runs to 16 residues. V gave up 3 bases and J gave up 3 bases; unmatched junction bases: 7. CDR3 nucleotides: TGTGCCAGCAGCTTTCAACTAGCGGGAGAGGGCTACGAGCAGTACTTC. The encoded protein is CASSFQLAGEGYEQYF.

CDR3 in DNA: TGTGCCAGCAGCGTCGCAGGACAAGAGACCCAGTACTTC. Amino acid sequence: CASSVAGQETQYF. The V gene is TRBV9, the J gene TRBJ2-5; D gene ambiguous. Germline loops: CDR1 SGDLS, CDR2 YYNGEE. The CDR3 runs 13 residues. The V end was cut by 2 bases, the J end by 2 bases, with 7 bases between.

In its sample, this clone was seen once. This rearrangement joins TRBV6-5 to TRBJ1-1; a weak D match, TRBD1 (6 bases). Between the trimmed V and J ends, which lost 2 bases and 0 bases, there was a span of 13 bases. The CDR3 is 16 amino acids. Per the germline V gene, CDR1 is MNHEY and CDR2 is SVGAGI. This CDR3 reads CASSYRGTPMNTEAFF. In DNA form, the CDR3 reads TGTGCCAGCAGTTACCGTGGGACACCGATGAACACTGAAGCTTTCTTT.

The CDR3 bases are TGTGCCACCAGTGATCCAGGCCGTCCGAGCACCGGGGAGCTGTTTTTT. Translated: CATSDPGRPSTGELFF. The chain joins TRBV24-1 to TRBJ2-2, with unresolved D. The CDR3 consists of 16 residues. Germline CDR1 KGHDR, CDR2 SFDVKD. With 3 bases removed from V and 4 bases from J, the gap between germline ends came to 14 bases.

The chain links TRBV6-2 or TRBV6-3 to TRBJ2-5; 9 bases agree with TRBD2. The germline CDR1 and CDR2 sequences are MNHEY and SVGEGT. V lost 0 bases, J lost 3 bases, and 11 bases stayed unmatched. This CDR3 is built from 18 residues. The CDR3 DNA is TGTGCCAGCAGTTACTCGGCTAGCGGGAACCCAAGAAAAGAGACCCAGTACTTC. Protein sequence: CASSYSASGNPRKETQYF.

This rearrangement joins TRBV3-1 (or the pseudogene TRBV3-2) to TRBJ1-6; 7 bases match TRBD1. The junction had 7 bases not matched to a gene; V was cut back by 4 bases and J by 7 bases. The CDR3 has 15 residues. In germline, CDR1 is LGHDT, CDR2 YNNKEL (reference sequence). The CDR3 loop is CASSPWTGVNSPLHF. The CDR3 bases are TGTGCCAGCAGCCCTTGGACAGGAGTAAATTCACCCCTCCACTTT.

V gene TRBV25-1 combines with J gene TRBJ2-1, with 7 positions matching TRBD2. This CDR3 spans 16 amino acids. Trimming cost V 1 base and J 0 bases; bases outside gene matches: 3. The germline V gene has CDR1 MGHDK and CDR2 SYGVNS. The CDR3 sequence is CASSESGGSSYNEQFF. Here the CDR3 DNA reads TGTGCCAGCAGTGAATCGGGCGGGAGCTCCTACAATGAGCAGTTCTTC.

The CDR3 spells CASSSPGLVRKETQYF. The CDR3 nucleotides are TGTGCCAGCAGTTCTCCGGGACTAGTAAGAAAAGAGACCCAGTACTTC. The gene calls are TRBV7-2 and TRBJ2-5, with 8 bases lining up with TRBD2. V trimming: 6 bases; J trimming: 3 bases; junction bases outside the gene matches: 12. Germline CDR1 reads SGHTA; CDR2 reads FQGNSA. The CDR3 spans 16 residues.